This is a list of T cell receptor beta chains from one sample in a study of human T cells and chemical hapten exposure. Each CDR3 protein gets one entry after TCRdb re-called the RACE reads with MiXCR. The table has 70,000 to 80,000 distinct CDR3 sequences, approximately 35% seen once; the top ten hold about 10%. The sample in question was whole blood, obtained in connection with sensitization to the hapten diphenylcyclopropenone (DPC). Receptors were obtained from a middle-aged man with alopecia areata. Some clones in this sample may be carry-over from other donors' samples. Both conserved end residues are trimmed from each CDR3. Each record gives: J gene, V gene, CDR3 protein.

j_call: TRBJ1-4
v_call: TRBV4-3
cdr3_aa: ASSLHTGTGDEKLF

j_call: TRBJ2-3
v_call: TRBV6-4
cdr3_aa: ASARTYGETDTQY

j_call: TRBJ2-7
v_call: TRBV9
cdr3_aa: ASSAAVSGEIYEQY

j_call: TRBJ2-2
v_call: TRBV27
cdr3_aa: ASSMTSGTGELF

j_call: TRBJ1-5
v_call: TRBV3-1
cdr3_aa: ASSQSGTIRVQPQH

j_call: TRBJ2-1
v_call: TRBV7-2
cdr3_aa: ASSPKGGSGYNEQF

j_call: TRBJ1-2
v_call: TRBV9
cdr3_aa: ASSPLGLGDGYT

j_call: TRBJ1-5
v_call: TRBV3-1
cdr3_aa: ASSQYGNQPQH

j_call: TRBJ2-1
v_call: TRBV27
cdr3_aa: ASISSGGNEQF

j_call: TRBJ1-5
v_call: TRBV7-8
cdr3_aa: ASSLGSGQPQH

j_call: TRBJ1-4
v_call: TRBV7-2
cdr3_aa: ASSRSGTTNEKLF

j_call: TRBJ2-7
v_call: TRBV6-1
cdr3_aa: ASRWAGGAYEQY

j_call: TRBJ2-3
v_call: TRBV27
cdr3_aa: ASSLWTGQDTQY

j_call: TRBJ2-5
v_call: TRBV7-2
cdr3_aa: ASSLSTVRETQY

j_call: TRBJ2-6
v_call: TRBV12-3/TRBV12-4
cdr3_aa: ASSFMASGANVLT

j_call: TRBJ2-7
v_call: TRBV20-1
cdr3_aa: SAKQDQEGEQY

j_call: TRBJ2-5
v_call: TRBV7-2
cdr3_aa: ASSLGPAIQETQY

j_call: TRBJ1-3
v_call: TRBV12-3/TRBV12-4
cdr3_aa: ASSLRTSSGNTIY

j_call: TRBJ2-7
v_call: TRBV12-3/TRBV12-4
cdr3_aa: ASSSRQGSEQY

j_call: TRBJ2-5
v_call: TRBV7-2
cdr3_aa: ASSLAGPGQETQY

j_call: TRBJ2-2
v_call: TRBV28
cdr3_aa: ASRQTQLAGFPPNKTGELF

j_call: TRBJ2-7
v_call: TRBV28
cdr3_aa: ASSTMRQPTREQY

j_call: TRBJ2-6
v_call: TRBV20-1
cdr3_aa: SASRPGQRSGANVLT

j_call: TRBJ2-1
v_call: TRBV12-3/TRBV12-4
cdr3_aa: ASSFIGVGGEQF

j_call: TRBJ2-5
v_call: TRBV30
cdr3_aa: AWSLQSQETQY

j_call: TRBJ2-3
v_call: TRBV27
cdr3_aa: ASSLVNRGTDTQY

j_call: TRBJ2-2
v_call: TRBV7-2
cdr3_aa: ASSPRTSGNTGELF

j_call: TRBJ1-1
v_call: TRBV2
cdr3_aa: ASSGGGTVNTEAF

j_call: TRBJ2-2
v_call: TRBV24-1
cdr3_aa: ATSGGNTGELF

j_call: TRBJ2-7
v_call: TRBV12-3/TRBV12-4
cdr3_aa: ASRPFGGNSYEQY

j_call: TRBJ1-5
v_call: TRBV20-1
cdr3_aa: SARDRSRINQPQH

j_call: TRBJ1-1
v_call: TRBV4-3
cdr3_aa: ASSQGGNTEAF

j_call: TRBJ2-1
v_call: TRBV3-1
cdr3_aa: ASSQQGEQF

j_call: TRBJ1-2
v_call: TRBV12-3/TRBV12-4
cdr3_aa: ASSPGQFNYGYT

j_call: TRBJ1-4
v_call: TRBV7-2
cdr3_aa: ASSLWQGREKLF

j_call: TRBJ1-1
v_call: TRBV7-2
cdr3_aa: ASSLDGRREAF